This paragraph covers one TCR beta chain sequence. Authors' methods: Amplification of reference gene primers provided the estimated nucleated cell counts. Measured with immunoSEQ multiplex PCR; TCRdb has only the in-frame clones, and not every one. From that table come the V and J calls and clone size; the DNA was used to work out D and trimming. The sample lists about 410,000 clones; 90% were seen once. Clinical history as reported by participants underpinned cohort assignment. Donors in Cohort 3 counted as recovered after two negative PCRs, clearance, or symptom resolution. V dropped 0 bases and J dropped 6; count of bases not matched to a gene: 10. This CDR3 is 16 amino acids long. CDR1 is KGHSH, CDR2 LQKENI, per germline. These data originate in a study of blood T cell repertoires in COVID-19. About the research overall: PBMCs, B-cell-depleted T cells, or T cells were the source of the cDNA or gDNA that made up the material.

Sequencing was performed on PBMCs or T cells enriched from blood (not recorded which). V gene TRBV18 combines with J gene TRBJ1-2, with 7 bases that match TRBD1. This clonotype originated in a man between 18 and 35 years old who had recovered from COVID-19. This chain's CDR3 is CASSPPWKTGRDGYTF. The CDR3 DNA reads TGTGCCAGCTCACCACCGTGGAAGACAGGGAGAGATGGCTACACCTTC.